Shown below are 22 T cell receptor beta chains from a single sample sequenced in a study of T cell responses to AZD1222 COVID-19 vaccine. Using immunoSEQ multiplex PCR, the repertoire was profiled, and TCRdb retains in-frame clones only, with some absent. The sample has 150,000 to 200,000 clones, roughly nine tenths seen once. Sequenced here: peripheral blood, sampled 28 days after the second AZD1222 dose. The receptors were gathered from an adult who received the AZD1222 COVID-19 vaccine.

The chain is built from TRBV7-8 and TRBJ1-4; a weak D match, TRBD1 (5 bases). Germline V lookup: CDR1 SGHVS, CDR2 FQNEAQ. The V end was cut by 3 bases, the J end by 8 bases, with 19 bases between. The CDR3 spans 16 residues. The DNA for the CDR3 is TGTGCCAGCAGCTTGAATCGGGGGGAAGGGGAGGAAAAACTGTTTTTT. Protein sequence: CASSLNRGEGEEKLFF.

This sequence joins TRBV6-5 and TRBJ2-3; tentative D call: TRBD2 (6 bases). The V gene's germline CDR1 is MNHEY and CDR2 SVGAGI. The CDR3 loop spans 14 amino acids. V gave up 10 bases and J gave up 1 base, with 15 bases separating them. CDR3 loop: CATSGRGGTDTQYF. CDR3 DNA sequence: TGTGCCACCTCGGGGCGGGGTGGCACAGATACGCAGTATTTT.

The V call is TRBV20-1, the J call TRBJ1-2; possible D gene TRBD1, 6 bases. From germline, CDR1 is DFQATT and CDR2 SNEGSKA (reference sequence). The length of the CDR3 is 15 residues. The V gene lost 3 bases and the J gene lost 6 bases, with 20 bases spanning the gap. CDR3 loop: CSASWSGRGMDGYTF. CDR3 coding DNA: TGCAGTGCTAGTTGGTCAGGGAGGGGGATGGATGGCTACACCTTC.

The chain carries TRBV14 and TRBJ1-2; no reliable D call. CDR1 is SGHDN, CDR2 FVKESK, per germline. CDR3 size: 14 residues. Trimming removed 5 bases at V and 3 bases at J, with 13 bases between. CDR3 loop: CASSVGGGHYGYTF. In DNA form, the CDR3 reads TGTGCCAGCAGCGTCGGCGGCGGGCACTATGGCTACACCTTC.

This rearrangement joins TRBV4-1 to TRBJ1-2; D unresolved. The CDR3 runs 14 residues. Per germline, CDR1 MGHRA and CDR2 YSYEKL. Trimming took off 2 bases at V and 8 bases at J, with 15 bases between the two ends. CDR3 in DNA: TGCGCCAGCAGCCAACTTTCACAGCTTCGGGGCTACACCTTC. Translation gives CASSQLSQLRGYTF.

The CDR3 here is CASSLEVGIYGYTF. The CDR3 region has the DNA TGCGCCAGCAGCTTGGAGGTGGGAATCTATGGCTACACCTTC. The chain carries TRBV5-1 and TRBJ1-2, with D unresolved. V was shortened by 0 bases and J by 4 bases, with 10 bases between the two germline ends. The CDR3 runs to 14 residues. Per germline, CDR1 SGHRS and CDR2 YFSETQ.

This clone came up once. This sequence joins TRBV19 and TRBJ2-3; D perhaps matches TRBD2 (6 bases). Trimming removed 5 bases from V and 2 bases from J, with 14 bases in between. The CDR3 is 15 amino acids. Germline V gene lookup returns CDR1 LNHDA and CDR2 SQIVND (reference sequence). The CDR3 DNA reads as TGTGCCAGTAGTCCCCCCGGGACTCACACAGATACGCAGTATTTT. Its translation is CASSPPGTHTDTQYF.

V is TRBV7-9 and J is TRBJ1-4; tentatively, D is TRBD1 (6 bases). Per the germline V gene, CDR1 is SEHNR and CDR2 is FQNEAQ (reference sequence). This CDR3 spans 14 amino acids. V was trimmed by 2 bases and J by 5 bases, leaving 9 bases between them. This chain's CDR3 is CASSLSQGNEKLFF. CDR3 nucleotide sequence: TGTGCCAGCAGCTTATCACAGGGAAATGAAAAACTGTTTTTT.

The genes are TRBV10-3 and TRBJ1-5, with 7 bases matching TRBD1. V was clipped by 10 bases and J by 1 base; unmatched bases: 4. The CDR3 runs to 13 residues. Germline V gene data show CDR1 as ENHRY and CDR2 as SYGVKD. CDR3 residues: CATGDSSNQPQHF. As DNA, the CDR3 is TGTGCCACCGGGGACAGCAGCAATCAGCCCCAGCATTTT.

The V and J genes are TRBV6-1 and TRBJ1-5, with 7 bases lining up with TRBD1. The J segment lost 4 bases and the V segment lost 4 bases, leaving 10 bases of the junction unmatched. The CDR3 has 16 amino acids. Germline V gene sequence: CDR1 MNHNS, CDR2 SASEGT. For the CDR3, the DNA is TGTGCCAGCAGTGGTTCGACAGGGCGGAGAAATCAGCCCCAGCATTTT. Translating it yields CASSGSTGRRNQPQHF.

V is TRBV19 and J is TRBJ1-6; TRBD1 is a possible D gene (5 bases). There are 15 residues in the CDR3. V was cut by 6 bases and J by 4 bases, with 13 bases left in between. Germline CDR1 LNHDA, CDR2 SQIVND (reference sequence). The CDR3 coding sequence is TGTGCCAGTAGCGATTCGGGGCAGTATAATTCACCCCTCCACTTT. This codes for CASSDSGQYNSPLHF.

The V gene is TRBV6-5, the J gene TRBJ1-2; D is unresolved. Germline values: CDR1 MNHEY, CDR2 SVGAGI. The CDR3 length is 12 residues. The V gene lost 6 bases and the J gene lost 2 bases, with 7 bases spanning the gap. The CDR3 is CASSGQNYGYTF. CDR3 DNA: TGTGCCAGCAGCGGGCAGAACTATGGCTACACCTTC.

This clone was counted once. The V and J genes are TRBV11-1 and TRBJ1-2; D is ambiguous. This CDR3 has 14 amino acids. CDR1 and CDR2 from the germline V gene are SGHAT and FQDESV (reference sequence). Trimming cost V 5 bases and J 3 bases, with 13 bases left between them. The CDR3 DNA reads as TGTGCCAGCAGCCCCGACCCCGGCGACTATGGCTACACCTTC. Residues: CASSPDPGDYGYTF.

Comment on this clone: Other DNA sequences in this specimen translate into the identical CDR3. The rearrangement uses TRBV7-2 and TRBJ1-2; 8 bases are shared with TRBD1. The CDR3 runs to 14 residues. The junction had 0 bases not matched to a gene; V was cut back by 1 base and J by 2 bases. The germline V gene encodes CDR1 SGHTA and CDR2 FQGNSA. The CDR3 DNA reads TGTGCCAGCAGCTTAGACAGGGGGAACTATGGCTACACCTTC. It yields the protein CASSLDRGNYGYTF.

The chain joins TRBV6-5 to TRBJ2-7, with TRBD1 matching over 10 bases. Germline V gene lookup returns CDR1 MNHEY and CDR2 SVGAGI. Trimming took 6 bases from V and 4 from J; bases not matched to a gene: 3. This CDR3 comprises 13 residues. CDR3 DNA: TGTGCCAGCAGCGGGACAGGGGAATACGAGCAGTACTTC. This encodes CASSGTGEYEQYF.

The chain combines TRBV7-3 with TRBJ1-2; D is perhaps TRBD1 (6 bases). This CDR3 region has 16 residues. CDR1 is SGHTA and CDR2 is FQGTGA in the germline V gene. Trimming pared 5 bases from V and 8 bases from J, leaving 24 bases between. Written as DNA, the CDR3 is TGTGCCAGCAGCCCTGACGGAGAACAGGGTAGTCCCGGCTACACCTTC. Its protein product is CASSPDGEQGSPGYTF. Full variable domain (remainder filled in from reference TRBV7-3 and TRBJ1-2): GAGVSQTPSNKVTEKGKYVELRCDPISGHTALYWYRQSLGQGPEFLIYFQGTGAADDSGLPNDRFFAVRPEGSVSTLKIQRTERGDSAVYLCASSPDGEQGSPGYTFGSGTRLTVV.

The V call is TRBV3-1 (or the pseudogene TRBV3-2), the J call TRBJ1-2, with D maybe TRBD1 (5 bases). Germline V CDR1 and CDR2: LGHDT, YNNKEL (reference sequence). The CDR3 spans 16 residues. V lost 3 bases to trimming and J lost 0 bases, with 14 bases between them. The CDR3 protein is CASSHRRTSTNYGYTF. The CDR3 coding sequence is TGTGCCAGCAGCCACCGTAGGACATCAACTAACTATGGCTACACCTTC.

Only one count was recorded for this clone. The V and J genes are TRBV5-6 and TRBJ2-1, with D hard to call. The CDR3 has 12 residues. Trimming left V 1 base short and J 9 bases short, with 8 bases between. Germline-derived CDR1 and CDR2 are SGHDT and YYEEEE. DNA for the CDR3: TGTGCCAGCAGCTTGTATCGGAGTGAGCAGTTCTTC. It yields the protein CASSLYRSEQFF.

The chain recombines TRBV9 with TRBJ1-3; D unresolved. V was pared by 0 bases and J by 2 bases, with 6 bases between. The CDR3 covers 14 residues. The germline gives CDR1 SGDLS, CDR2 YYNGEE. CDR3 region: CASSVGHTGNTIYF. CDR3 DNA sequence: TGTGCCAGCAGCGTAGGGCATACTGGAAACACCATATATTTT. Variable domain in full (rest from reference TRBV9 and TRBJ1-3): DSGVTQTPKHLITATGQRVTLRCSPRSGDLSVYWYQQSLDQGLQFLIQYYNGEERAKGNILERFSAQQFPDLHSELNLSSLELGDSALYFCASSVGHTGNTIYFGEGSWLTVV.

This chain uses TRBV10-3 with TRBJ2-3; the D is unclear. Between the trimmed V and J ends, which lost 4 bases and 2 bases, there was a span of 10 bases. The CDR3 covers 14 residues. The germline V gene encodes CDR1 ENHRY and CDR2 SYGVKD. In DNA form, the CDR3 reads TGTGCCATCAGTGCGGGTCAAAACACAGATACGCAGTATTTT. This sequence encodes CAISAGQNTDTQYF.

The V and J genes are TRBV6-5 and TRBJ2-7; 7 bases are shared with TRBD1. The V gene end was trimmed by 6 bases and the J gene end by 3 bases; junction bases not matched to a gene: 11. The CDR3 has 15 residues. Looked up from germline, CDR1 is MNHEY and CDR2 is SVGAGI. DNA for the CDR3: TGTGCCAGCAGACCAGACCTCGGGACAGACTACGAGCAGTACTTC. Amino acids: CASRPDLGTDYEQYF.

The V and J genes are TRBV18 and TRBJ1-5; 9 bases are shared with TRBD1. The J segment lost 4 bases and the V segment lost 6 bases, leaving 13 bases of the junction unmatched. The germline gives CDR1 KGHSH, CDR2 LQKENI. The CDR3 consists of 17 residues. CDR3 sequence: CASSRLTQGASNQPQHF. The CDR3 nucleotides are TGTGCCAGCTCCCGGCTGACACAGGGGGCTAGTAATCAGCCCCAGCATTTT.